Listed below are T cell receptor beta chains from one sample, sequenced in a study of cytotoxic CD8 clonotypes in ibrutinib-treated CLL. TCRdb's table, derived via immunoSEQ multiplex PCR, lists solely in-frame clones and lacks some. Among around 330,000 clones listed, 67% were seen once. The sample was PBMCs, taken after 36 months of ibrutinib treatment. The receptors originated from a human donor with chronic lymphocytic leukemia. The conserved cysteine and the conserved F or W are not part of the CDR3 here. The order of the fields is V gene, CDR3 length, CDR3 protein.

v_call: TRBV6-6; cdr3_length: 14; cdr3_aa: ASSYGPTQSNQPQH
v_call: TRBV2; cdr3_length: 10; cdr3_aa: ASDSSGNTIY
v_call: TRBV9; cdr3_length: 17; cdr3_aa: ASSPDDSGGTSGADTQY
v_call: TRBV9; cdr3_length: 15; cdr3_aa: ASSVAGGRSGDTEAF
v_call: TRBV7-2; cdr3_length: 13; cdr3_aa: ASSLGPGVGYEQY
v_call: TRBV6-1; cdr3_length: 12; cdr3_aa: ASSENRGAGELF
v_call: TRBV5-1; cdr3_length: 12; cdr3_aa: ASSLGQGYAEAF
v_call: TRBV5-4; cdr3_length: 12; cdr3_aa: ASSSDRRTDTQY
v_call: TRBV27; cdr3_length: 13; cdr3_aa: ASRGRTGGAYGYT
v_call: TRBV20-1; cdr3_length: 8; cdr3_aa: SANREEVF
v_call: TRBV2; cdr3_length: 13; cdr3_aa: ASRDRDRGNTEAF
v_call: TRBV9; cdr3_length: 15; cdr3_aa: ASSVGGAVTQGGELF
v_call: TRBV28; cdr3_length: 13; cdr3_aa: ASSFPPGWDYGYT
v_call: TRBV28; cdr3_length: 12; cdr3_aa: ASSTWTGGFEQY
v_call: TRBV9; cdr3_length: 11; cdr3_aa: ASSVTTGVGAF
v_call: TRBV5-4; cdr3_length: 15; cdr3_aa: ASSLAGASGSTDTQY
v_call: TRBV5-1; cdr3_length: 15; cdr3_aa: ASSLDGSGSPLYEQY
v_call: TRBV4-1; cdr3_length: 13; cdr3_aa: ASSEATTGDQPQH
v_call: TRBV6-4; cdr3_length: 13; cdr3_aa: ASSDSVAGADTQY
v_call: TRBV14; cdr3_length: 12; cdr3_aa: ASSLAGTGYEQY
v_call: TRBV29-1; cdr3_length: 12; cdr3_aa: SVGTSGGQETQY
v_call: TRBV7-9; cdr3_length: 9; cdr3_aa: AVRGADGYT
v_call: TRBV7-8; cdr3_length: 11; cdr3_aa: ASSLNRLGTQY
v_call: TRBV29-1; cdr3_length: 10; cdr3_aa: SASRGGAGYT
v_call: TRBV4-1; cdr3_length: 15; cdr3_aa: ASSQVRGDTYTGELF
v_call: TRBV9; cdr3_length: 13; cdr3_aa: ASSVDALSTGELF
v_call: TRBV9; cdr3_length: 12; cdr3_aa: ASTPGRSTDTQY
v_call: TRBV11-3; cdr3_length: 14; cdr3_aa: ASSSRTGLSTDTQY
v_call: TRBV5-6; cdr3_length: 11; cdr3_aa: ASESGPGYGYT
v_call: TRBV5-1; cdr3_length: 12; cdr3_aa: ASRGGLMNTEAF